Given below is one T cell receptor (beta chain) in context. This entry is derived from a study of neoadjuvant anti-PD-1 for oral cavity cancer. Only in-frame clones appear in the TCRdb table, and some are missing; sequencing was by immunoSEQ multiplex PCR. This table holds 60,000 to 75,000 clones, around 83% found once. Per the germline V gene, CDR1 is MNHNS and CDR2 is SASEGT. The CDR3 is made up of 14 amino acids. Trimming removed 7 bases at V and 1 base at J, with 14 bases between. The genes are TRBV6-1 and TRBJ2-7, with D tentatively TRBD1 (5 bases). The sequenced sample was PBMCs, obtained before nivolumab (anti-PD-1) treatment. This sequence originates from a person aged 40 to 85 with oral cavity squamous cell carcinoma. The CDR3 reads CASTRSTASYEQYF. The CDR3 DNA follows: TGTGCCAGCACGCGTTCGACAGCGTCCTACGAGCAGTACTTC.